A single sample gave rise to the 9 T cell receptor beta chains below, sequenced in a study of long-term antiretroviral therapy in people with HIV. Sequencing used immunoSEQ v3.0 at survey level. Profiling relied on immunoSEQ multiplex PCR, and the TCRdb table lists in-frame clones only, not all of them. The sample holds 30,000 to 40,000 clones; about 80% are singletons and the top ten take roughly 8.6%. The sample in question was unsorted PBMCs, obtained 0.4 years before starting antiretroviral therapy. The origin of the receptors is a man between 18 and 35 years old with HIV.

The J gene is TRBJ2-6, the V gene TRBV9; D remains unclear. Germline CDR1 and CDR2: SGDLS and YYNGEE. Trimming left V 3 bases short and J 4 bases short, with 17 bases between. This CDR3 spans 17 amino acids. CDR3 sequence reads: CASSDGDPRAGANVLTF. The DNA of the CDR3 is TGTGCCAGCAGCGACGGTGACCCAAGGGCGGGGGCCAACGTCCTGACTTTC. Based on the CDR3 plus reference TRBV9 and TRBJ2-6, the full variable domain is DSGVTQTPKHLITATGQRVTLRCSPRSGDLSVYWYQQSLDQGLQFLIQYYNGEERAKGNILERFSAQQFPDLHSELNLSSLELGDSALYFCASSDGDPRAGANVLTFGAGSRLTVL.

V is TRBV11-2 and J is TRBJ2-2; D is perhaps TRBD1 (6 bases). This CDR3 contains 15 residues. The V gene's germline CDR1 is SGHAT and CDR2 FQNNGV. Deletions cut 1 base from V and 10 bases from J, with 16 bases between. In DNA form, the CDR3 reads TGTGCCAGCAGCTTAGTACTCACAGGGCAGAAGGAGCTGTTTTTT. Protein sequence: CASSLVLTGQKELFF.

V and J are TRBV2 and TRBJ2-7, with TRBD2 matching over 12 bases. The CDR3 covers 15 residues. Germline CDR1 reads SNHLY; CDR2 reads FYNNEI. Trimming removed 5 bases from V and 4 bases from J; junction bases left unmatched: 6. CDR3 bases: TGTGCCAGCAGTCAAGGACTAGCGGGGCTATACGAGCAGTACTTC. This codes for CASSQGLAGLYEQYF.

This chain links TRBV30 with TRBJ1-1; no definite D call. Germline values: CDR1 GTSNPN, CDR2 SVGIG (reference sequence). The CDR3 has 13 residues. V was clipped by 6 bases and J by 0 bases, with 11 bases between them. CDR3 nucleotide sequence: TGTGCCTGCGAACGGACCATGAACACTGAAGCTTTCTTT. This translates into CACERTMNTEAFF.

The chain is built from TRBV19 and TRBJ2-1; weak D call: TRBD2 (5 bases). The CDR3 is made up of 12 amino acids. CDR1 and CDR2 (germline): LNHDA, SQIVND (reference sequence). V was cut by 10 bases and J by 8 bases, with 15 bases left in between. The CDR3 DNA sequence: TGTGCCACCGACGGCCTAGCTGATGAGCAGTTCTTC. This gives the protein CATDGLADEQFF.

V is TRBV7-9 and J is TRBJ2-3, with 12 bases aligning to TRBD2. The ends lost 5 bases at V and 2 bases at J; junction bases unmatched: 14. This CDR3 comprises 19 residues. Per the germline V gene, CDR1 is SEHNR and CDR2 is FQNEAQ (reference sequence). The CDR3 coding sequence is TGTGCCAGCAGCGGACTTACACGACTAGCGGGGGCCGACACAGATACGCAGTATTTT. It encodes CASSGLTRLAGADTDTQYF.

The chain couples TRBV7-9 to TRBJ2-5; possibly TRBD2 for D (6 bases). In germline, CDR1 is SEHNR, CDR2 FQNEAQ (reference sequence). The CDR3 runs 17 residues. V gave up 7 bases and J gave up 1 base, with 22 bases separating them. The CDR3 spells CASTLRAGRASQETQYF. CDR3 nucleotide sequence: TGTGCCAGCACCCTAAGGGCGGGACGGGCGAGCCAAGAGACCCAGTACTTC.

The rearrangement links TRBV7-2 to TRBJ1-2; possible D gene TRBD1, 5 bases. The CDR3 spans 15 residues. V was clipped by 0 bases and J by 8 bases, with 16 bases between them. The germline gives CDR1 SGHTA, CDR2 FQGNSA. The CDR3 reads CASSLALFAGVGYTF. CDR3 nucleotide sequence: TGTGCCAGCAGCTTAGCGCTTTTCGCGGGGGTCGGCTACACCTTC.

The chain combines TRBV2 with TRBJ1-3; no clear D gene. CDR1 is SNHLY, CDR2 FYNNEI, per germline. Deletions cut 3 bases from V and 5 bases from J, with 8 bases between. The CDR3 runs 13 residues. The CDR3 coding sequence is TGTGCCAGCAGTGACACATCTCGAAACACCATATATTTT. As protein: CASSDTSRNTIYF. Combining the CDR3 with reference TRBV2 and TRBJ1-3 gives the whole variable domain EPEVTQTPSHQVTQMGQEVILRCVPISNHLYFYWYRQILGQKVEFLVSFYNNEISEKSEIFDDQFSVERPDGSNFTLKIRSTKLEDSAMYFCASSDTSRNTIYFGEGSWLTVV.